The source of this T cell receptor beta chain is a study of CD8+CD57+ T cells in acquired aplastic anemia. The overall study: Average DNA yield from sorted CD4+ and CD8+ cells was approximately 3 ug.

V dropped 5 bases and J dropped 6; count of bases not matched to a gene: 13. The CDR3 totals 16 residues. CDR1 is MNHEY, CDR2 SMNVEV, per germline (reference sequence). Profiling that covered TCR beta VDJ and CDR3 relied on genomic DNA as its template. TCRdb reprocessed the reads via MiXCR and lists one record per CDR3 protein. Of more than 150,000 distinct CDR3 sequences listed, about three fifths are singletons. Sequenced sample: sorted CD4+, CD8+, or CD8+CD57+ T cells (not recorded which) from PBMCs. This chain links TRBV27 with TRBJ2-7; TRBD2 matches at 10 bases. The clonotype originates from a human donor with severe aplastic anemia or a healthy control (not recorded which). The chain's CDR3 is CASSPRQLAGVTEQYF. CDR3 in DNA: TGTGCCAGCAGTCCAAGACAGCTAGCGGGAGTCACCGAGCAGTACTTC.